This TCR beta chain was found in a study of blood T cell repertoires in COVID-19. TCRdb's copy holds only in-frame clones and misses some; the assay was immunoSEQ multiplex PCR. The sample lists roughly 100,000 clones, 80% to 85% seen once, with 30% to 45% in the top ten. Germline values: CDR1 SGHKS, CDR2 YYEKEE (reference sequence). Trimming took off 6 bases at V and 11 bases at J, with 17 bases between the two ends. The CDR3 has 13 amino acids. The specimen sequenced was peripheral blood. The TCR comes from a man older than 75 with acute or convalescent COVID-19. The rearrangement joins TRBV5-5 to TRBJ2-2, with D possibly matching TRBD2 (6 bases). The CDR3 coding sequence is TGTGCCAGCACTATGGGGGGTGTTCTCGAGCTGTTTTTT. Translated, it gives CASTMGGVLELFF.